Below are 27 T cell receptor beta chains sequenced from a single sample in a study of T cells in localized non-small cell lung cancer. Data came from immunoSEQ multiplex PCR; TCRdb stores just in-frame clones and leaves some out. The sample has about 78,000 clones; just under 85% are singletons. The sample here was peripheral blood, taken before any cancer treatment. The receptor set was obtained from a man aged 40 to 70 with stage I lung adenocarcinoma.

The chain has TRBV14 and TRBJ2-1; 8 bases match TRBD2. V was pared by 0 bases and J by 8 bases, with 9 bases of the junction left unmatched. Germline loops: CDR1 SGHDN, CDR2 FVKESK. The CDR3 spans 16 residues. The CDR3 here is CASSQDISGSQDEQFF. In DNA form, the CDR3 reads TGTGCCAGCAGCCAAGATATAAGCGGGAGTCAGGATGAGCAGTTCTTC.

This chain connects TRBV7-9 to TRBJ2-7; 12 nucleotides align to TRBD2. Looked up from germline, CDR1 is SEHNR and CDR2 is FQNEAQ (reference sequence). After removal of 4 bases from V and 4 bases from J, the junction contained 11 bases not matched to a gene. CDR3 length: 17 residues. The CDR3 sequence: CASSSETSGRSVYEQYF. The CDR3 region has the DNA TGTGCCAGCAGCTCAGAGACTAGCGGGAGATCGGTATACGAGCAGTACTTC.

This clone was detected many times. The chain carries TRBV5-6 and TRBJ1-2; 8 bases agree with TRBD1. J gave up 6 bases and V 5 bases, and 9 bases lay outside the gene matches. This CDR3 has 14 residues. CDR1 and CDR2 (germline): SGHDT, YYEEEE. The CDR3 reads CASSYDRGLNGYTF. In nucleotides, the CDR3 is TGTGCCAGCAGTTACGACAGGGGATTAAATGGCTACACCTTC.

This sequence joins TRBV6-6 and TRBJ2-7; 10 nucleotides align to TRBD1. Germline V gene data show CDR1 as MNHNY and CDR2 as SVGAGI (reference sequence). J lost 4 bases, V lost 5 bases, and 8 bases had no gene match. The CDR3 spans 15 residues. The CDR3 DNA follows: TGTGCCAGCAGTCAACCGGGACAGGGGTTGTACGAGCAGTACTTC. Protein: CASSQPGQGLYEQYF.

The chain couples TRBV29-1 to TRBJ1-2; no reliable D call. Germline assignment: CDR1 SQVTM and CDR2 ANQGSEA. The V end was cut by 6 bases, the J end by 6 bases, with 8 bases between. CDR3 length: 10 amino acids. For the CDR3, the DNA is TGCAGCGTCCTATACAATGGCTACACCTTC. Translating gives CSVLYNGYTF.

This sequence joins TRBV19 and TRBJ2-5; 8 positions agree with TRBD1. This CDR3 has 15 amino acids. The germline CDR1 and CDR2 sequences are LNHDA and SQIVND (reference sequence). The J segment lost 8 bases and the V segment lost 5 bases, leaving 13 bases of the junction unmatched. The CDR3: CASSFLGTGEITQYF. CDR3 bases: TGTGCCAGTAGTTTCTTAGGGACAGGAGAAATAACCCAGTACTTC.

The chain links TRBV15 to TRBJ2-7; possibly TRBD1 or TRBD2 for D (5 bases each). CDR1 is LNHNV, CDR2 YYDKDF, per germline (reference sequence). The CDR3 totals 15 residues. Trimming removed 1 base at V and 2 bases at J, with 12 bases between. The CDR3 DNA sequence: TGTGCCACCAGCAGAGCCCGGACGGGGCCCTACGAGCAGTACTTC. Protein sequence: CATSRARTGPYEQYF.

The CDR3 loop is CAWRAGGVQGGTDTQYF. CDR3 sequence (DNA): TGTGCCTGGAGGGCCGGGGGGGTTCAGGGAGGAACAGATACGCAGTATTTT. V and J are TRBV30 and TRBJ2-3; 8 bases line up with TRBD2. CDR3 length equals 17 residues. Germline V gives CDR1 GTSNPN, CDR2 SVGIG (reference sequence). The V and J ends lost 3 bases and 3 bases, in that order; junction bases with no gene match: 14.

The V call is TRBV4-1, the J call TRBJ2-1, with D perhaps TRBD2 (6 bases). The CDR3 is made up of 13 amino acids. The germline CDR1 and CDR2 sequences are MGHRA and YSYEKL. The V gene lost 3 bases and the J gene lost 6 bases, with 9 bases spanning the gap. CDR3 loop: CASSQTRFNEQFF. For the CDR3, the DNA is TGCGCCAGCAGCCAGACTAGGTTCAATGAGCAGTTCTTC.

The chain combines TRBV27 with TRBJ2-1, with TRBD1 matching over 10 bases. J gave up 6 bases and V 1 base, and 3 bases lay outside the gene matches. The germline V gene has CDR1 MNHEY and CDR2 SMNVEV (reference sequence). The CDR3 contains 15 residues. The DNA for the CDR3 is TGTGCCAGCAGTTTATTGGACAGGGGGTTCAATGAGCAGTTCTTC. This gives the protein CASSLLDRGFNEQFF.

As for this clone: One end of the junction does not line up with germline, which may come from a read error. The chain uses TRBV7-7 and TRBJ2-1; 8 bases agree with TRBD2. The CDR3 contains 14 residues. Looked up from germline, CDR1 is SSHAT and CDR2 is FNYEAQ (reference sequence). This chain's CDR3 is CASSLAGSYNEQFF. Written as DNA, the CDR3 is TGTGCTAGCAGCTTAGCGGGGTCCTACAATGAGCAGTTCTTC. The complete variable domain, with remaining parts taken from reference TRBV7-7 and TRBJ2-1, reads GAGVSQSPRYKVTKRGQDVTLRCDPISSHATLYWYQQALGQGPEFLTYFNYEAQPDKSGLPSDRFSAERPEGSISTLTIQRTEQRDSAMYRCASSLAGSYNEQFFGPGTRLTVL.

V usage is TRBV5-1 and J usage is TRBJ2-2, with 12 positions matching TRBD1. The CDR3 has 19 residues. V shed 2 bases, J shed 5 bases, and the junction held 13 bases outside the gene matches. The germline V gene has CDR1 SGHRS and CDR2 YFSETQ. The CDR3: CASSFNRGQGALRTGELFF. The CDR3 DNA is TGCGCCAGCAGCTTTAATCGGGGACAGGGGGCGCTGCGTACCGGGGAGCTGTTTTTT. The whole variable domain, filled in from reference TRBV5-1 and TRBJ2-2, reads KAGVTQTPRYLIKTRGQQVTLSCSPISGHRSVSWYQQTPGQGLQFLFEYFSETQRNKGNFPGRFSGRQFSNSRSEMNVSTLELGDSALYLCASSFNRGQGALRTGELFFGEGSRLTVL.

The rearrangement uses TRBV7-9 and TRBJ1-1; D is unresolved. Germline lookup yields CDR1 SEHNR and CDR2 FQNEAQ (reference sequence). The CDR3 is made up of 13 amino acids. Trimming stripped 8 bases from V and 1 base from J, with 11 bases between. The CDR3 reads CASRGTGNTEAFF. CDR3 coding DNA: TGTGCCAGCCGAGGTACGGGGAACACTGAAGCTTTCTTT.

This clone came up a few times. This chain uses TRBV5-5 with TRBJ2-5; TRBD2 agrees at 10 bases. Per the germline V gene, CDR1 is SGHKS and CDR2 is YYEKEE (reference sequence). The junction had 4 bases not matched to a gene; V was cut back by 2 bases and J by 0 bases. The CDR3 spans 16 residues. CDR3 sequence (DNA): TGTGCCAGCAGCTTACGACTAGCGGGCAACCAAGAGACCCAGTACTTC. Protein sequence: CASSLRLAGNQETQYF.

The J gene is TRBJ2-3, the V gene TRBV19; TRBD2 might be the D (6 bases). The V end was cut by 6 bases, the J end by 5 bases, with 12 bases between. Germline CDR1 and CDR2: LNHDA and SQIVND (reference sequence). CDR3 length: 13 amino acids. The CDR3 sequence is CASRRPGEDTQYF. The DNA for the CDR3 is TGTGCCAGTAGACGTCCGGGAGAAGATACGCAGTATTTT.

The V gene is TRBV19, the J gene TRBJ2-3; TRBD1 aligns across 12 bases. The CDR3 spans 17 residues. V shed 6 bases, J shed 2 bases, and the junction held 9 bases outside the gene matches. Germline values: CDR1 LNHDA, CDR2 SQIVND (reference sequence). CDR3 DNA: TGTGCCAGTAGGGCTCGGTCGGGACAGGGGGCCACAGATACGCAGTATTTT. Protein product: CASRARSGQGATDTQYF.

This chain's CDR3 is CAWISLWDSQRNGYTF. The DNA of the CDR3 is TGTGCCTGGATCAGCCTTTGGGACAGCCAAAGAAATGGCTACACCTTC. The V gene is TRBV30, the J gene TRBJ1-2; 7 bases match TRBD1. The CDR3 consists of 16 residues. Germline CDR1 reads GTSNPN; CDR2 reads SVGIG (reference sequence). V trimming: 4 bases; J trimming: 6 bases; junction bases outside the gene matches: 17.

This clone has only a few counts. The rearrangement uses TRBV18 and TRBJ2-5; D is ambiguous. This CDR3 has 16 residues. Trimming stripped 1 base from V and 4 bases from J, with 16 bases between. CDR1 is KGHSH and CDR2 is LQKENI in the germline V gene. The CDR3 sequence is CASSPLGVAQGETQYF. Written as DNA, the CDR3 is TGTGCCAGCTCACCACTAGGAGTAGCCCAAGGAGAGACCCAGTACTTC.

The chain links TRBV19 to TRBJ2-5; 10 bases map to TRBD1. The CDR3 has 16 amino acids. Germline CDR1 and CDR2: LNHDA and SQIVND (reference sequence). With V trimmed by 5 bases and J by 2 bases, 8 bases remained unmatched. CDR3 sequence reads: CASSYWTGGVQETQYF. CDR3 in DNA: TGTGCCAGTAGTTACTGGACAGGGGGAGTTCAAGAGACCCAGTACTTC.

The chain recombines TRBV7-2 with TRBJ2-1; no definite D call. Between the trimmed V and J ends, which lost 2 bases and 1 base, there was a span of 15 bases. Germline-derived CDR1 and CDR2 are SGHTA and FQGNSA. CDR3 length equals 17 residues. CDR3 nucleotide sequence: TGTGCCAGCAGCTTAAAGGGTGGTTCCCATTCCTACAATGAGCAGTTCTTC. This encodes CASSLKGGSHSYNEQFF.

The J gene is TRBJ2-3, the V gene TRBV6-1; 7 bases are a match to TRBD1. The CDR3 runs 13 residues. Trimming took 7 bases from V and 3 from J; bases not matched to a gene: 4. Germline V gene sequence: CDR1 MNHNS, CDR2 SASEGT. The CDR3 sequence: CASNRQGTDTQYF. In DNA form, the CDR3 reads TGTGCCAGCAACCGACAGGGAACAGATACGCAGTATTTT.

This chain uses TRBV7-8 with TRBJ2-7; D is uncertain. V lost 1 base, J lost 0 bases, and 7 bases lay in between. The CDR3 has 14 amino acids. The germline V gene has CDR1 SGHVS and CDR2 FQNEAQ. The CDR3 DNA sequence: TGTGCCAGCAGCTTAGTGGAGATCTCCTACGAGCAGTACTTC. As protein: CASSLVEISYEQYF. Variable domain in full (rest from reference TRBV7-8 and TRBJ2-7): GAGVSQSPRYKVAKRGQDVALRCDPISGHVSLFWYQQALGQGPEFLTYFQNEAQLDKSGLPSDRFFAERPEGSVSTLKIQRTQQEDSAVYLCASSLVEISYEQYFGPGTRLTVT.

The J gene is TRBJ2-5, the V gene TRBV7-3; D is uncertain. V dropped 1 base and J dropped 2 bases, with 5 bases sitting between them. Germline V gene data show CDR1 as SGHTA and CDR2 as FQGTGA. The CDR3 extends over 13 amino acids. For the CDR3, the DNA is TGTGCCAGCAGCTTAAAGCCGCAAGAGACCCAGTACTTC. It yields the protein CASSLKPQETQYF.

The chain carries TRBV28 and TRBJ2-7; D remains unclear. CDR1 is MDHEN, CDR2 SYDVKM, per germline. The V end lost 0 bases, the J end lost 7 bases, and 13 bases lay between the germline ends. The CDR3 has 14 amino acids. The CDR3 sequence is CASSLWGSTWEQYF. In DNA, the CDR3 is TGTGCCAGCAGTTTATGGGGGTCGACCTGGGAGCAGTACTTC.

V usage is TRBV9 and J usage is TRBJ1-3; D gene unclear. CDR3 length equals 14 residues. In germline, CDR1 is SGDLS, CDR2 YYNGEE. V lost 2 bases and J 1 base, leaving 7 bases between the germline ends. CDR3 region: CASSVVSSGNTIYF. The CDR3 DNA reads as TGTGCCAGCAGCGTCGTAAGTTCTGGAAACACCATATATTTT.

This rearrangement joins TRBV5-4 to TRBJ2-3, with a tentative D call TRBD2 (6 bases). This CDR3 has 15 residues. Germline values: CDR1 SGHNT, CDR2 YYREEE (reference sequence). The V end lost 0 bases, the J end lost 2 bases, and 10 bases lay between the germline ends. The CDR3 region has the DNA TGTGCCAGCAGCTTGGGGCTAGCGACCACAGATACGCAGTATTTT. Amino acids: CASSLGLATTDTQYF.

The V gene is TRBV11-2, the J gene TRBJ2-7; TRBD1 agrees at 7 bases. V lost 1 base, J lost 0 bases, and 6 bases stayed unmatched. The germline gives CDR1 SGHAT, CDR2 FQNNGV. The CDR3 is 16 residues long. In DNA form, the CDR3 reads TGTGCCAGCAGCTTAGGGTCAGGGGGTAGCTCCTACGAGCAGTACTTC. It specifies CASSLGSGGSSYEQYF.